Below, 18 T cell receptor beta chains from the same sample are listed, as sequenced in a study of human T cells and chemical hapten exposure. Time point defined: patch test 3, about 24 weeks after DPC sensitization. Specified treatment: therapeutic diphenylcyclopropenone sensitization with weekly scalp DPC. TCRdb used MiXCR to reprocess the RACE reads, holding one entry per CDR3 protein. Altogether roughly 90,000 distinct CDR3 sequences are present, around 9.9% being singletons, with the ten largest covering roughly 1%. This sample comprised whole blood, obtained in connection with sensitization to the hapten diphenylcyclopropenone (DPC). All receptors derive from a woman between 25 and 40 years old with alopecia areata. Some clones in this sample may be carry-over from other donors' samples.

The chain has TRBV4-1 and TRBJ1-4; TRBD1 matches 8 bases. Per the germline V gene, CDR1 is MGHRA and CDR2 is YSYEKL. Trimming removed 3 bases from V and 4 bases from J; junction bases left unmatched: 4. The CDR3 loop spans 15 amino acids. The CDR3 is CASSHIDRGNEKLFF. The CDR3 DNA is TGCGCCAGCAGCCACATAGACAGGGGTAATGAAAAACTGTTTTTT.

The rearrangement links TRBV18 to TRBJ1-1; D unclear. CDR3 size: 15 residues. The germline gives CDR1 KGHSH, CDR2 LQKENI. The V end was cut by 2 bases, the J end by 1 base, with 11 bases between. Here the CDR3 DNA reads TGTGCCAGCTCACCAAAAGATCGAGAGAACACTGAAGCTTTCTTT. Translation: CASSPKDRENTEAFF. The full variable domain, with the rest looked up from reference TRBV18 and TRBJ1-1, is NAGVMQNPRHLVRRRGQEARLRCSPMKGHSHVYWYRQLPEEGLKFMVYLQKENIIDESGMPKERFSAEFPKEGPSILRIQQVVRGDSAAYFCASSPKDRENTEAFFGQGTRLTVV.

The sample holds a few counts of this clonotype. The chain carries TRBV7-6 and TRBJ2-5; the match to TRBD2 covers 9 bases. The CDR3 extends over 15 amino acids. In germline, CDR1 is SGHVS, CDR2 FNYEAQ. V was clipped by 3 bases and J by 5 bases; unmatched bases: 7. CDR3 protein: CASSFGGRAGETQYF. CDR3 sequence (DNA): TGTGCCAGCAGCTTTGGCGGGAGGGCCGGTGAGACCCAGTACTTC.

For this clonotype: This may be a read error: a much more frequent sequence differs by one nucleotide. This chain joins TRBV20-1 and TRBJ2-7; 8 bases match TRBD2. This CDR3 is 15 amino acids long. Germline CDR1 reads DFQATT; CDR2 reads SNEGSKA (reference sequence). CDR3 nucleotides: TGCAGTGCTCCCCGTGGGGGCGGGGGGTCCTACAAGCAGTACTTC. Translating it yields CSAPRGGGGSYKQYF.

The chain links TRBV5-4 to TRBJ2-3, with TRBD2 matching over 13 bases. The CDR3 runs to 16 residues. Germline lookup yields CDR1 SGHNT and CDR2 YYREEE (reference sequence). The V gene end was trimmed by 4 bases and the J gene end by 4 bases; junction bases not matched to a gene: 6. The DNA for the CDR3 is TGTGCCAGCAGCCGGACTAGCGGGAGACGGGCAGATACGCAGTATTTT. Residues: CASSRTSGRRADTQYF.

This clonotype was picked up many times. The rearrangement links TRBV6-4 to TRBJ2-3; 7 bases are a match to TRBD2. The CDR3 covers 15 residues. J gave up 5 bases and V 0 bases, and 5 bases lay outside the gene matches. Germline CDR1 reads MRHNA; CDR2 reads SNTAGT. CDR3 nucleotides: TGTGCCAGCAGTGACTCGGCGGGGGTTGTAGATACGCAGTATTTT. Translating gives CASSDSAGVVDTQYF.

This clonotype has only a few counts. This sequence joins TRBV28 and TRBJ2-5; TRBD1 matches at 8 bases. The V gene's germline CDR1 is MDHEN and CDR2 SYDVKM. J gave up 3 bases and V 6 bases, and 15 bases lay outside the gene matches. CDR3 size: 17 residues. In DNA, the CDR3 is TGTGCCAGCAGGATCCGGGACAGGCTCGTTCGGGAAGAGACCCAGTACTTC. Translation: CASRIRDRLVREETQYF.

This clonotype was seen many times. This chain links TRBV10-3 with TRBJ2-1; D unresolved. Trimming pared 3 bases from V and 3 bases from J, leaving 6 bases between. This CDR3 comprises 13 residues. CDR1 is ENHRY and CDR2 is SYGVKD in the germline V gene. CDR3 in DNA: TGTGCCATCAGTGAAAACAGCTACAATGAGCAGTTCTTC. Protein product: CAISENSYNEQFF.

The V gene is TRBV12-3 or TRBV12-4, the J gene TRBJ1-1; the match to TRBD1 covers 7 bases. Trimming took 5 bases from V and 4 from J; bases not matched to a gene: 7. This CDR3 is 14 amino acids long. The CDR3 region is CASSPRQGFTEAFF. DNA of the CDR3: TGTGCCAGCAGTCCCCGACAGGGTTTCACTGAAGCTTTCTTT.

This clonotype has ten or more counts. The chain employs TRBV29-1 and TRBJ2-3; possible D gene TRBD1, 6 bases. Looked up from germline, CDR1 is SQVTM and CDR2 is ANQGSEA. With 1 base removed from V and 7 bases from J, the gap between germline ends came to 18 bases. This CDR3 region has 15 residues. CDR3 sequence reads: CSVEGRQDPLNTQYF. The CDR3 DNA is TGCAGCGTTGAAGGAAGACAGGACCCCCTGAATACGCAGTATTTT.

This clonotype turned up a few times. J is TRBJ1-2 and V is TRBV3-1; 9 nucleotides match TRBD1. The V segment lost 4 bases and the J segment 3 bases; nucleotides outside the gene matches: 3. The CDR3 consists of 14 residues. CDR1 and CDR2 from the germline V gene are LGHDT and YNNKEL (reference sequence). CDR3 protein: CASSRTGVDYGYTF. CDR3 nucleotide sequence: TGTGCCAGCAGCCGGACAGGGGTCGACTATGGCTACACCTTC.

Many counts were recorded for this clonotype. The chain is built from TRBV28 and TRBJ2-1; the D call may be TRBD1 or TRBD2 (6 bases each). V lost 0 bases and J 3 bases, leaving 12 bases between the germline ends. The CDR3 contains 16 residues. Germline CDR1 MDHEN, CDR2 SYDVKM. The DNA for the CDR3 is TGTGCCAGCAGTTTATGGTCGGGGGCCCGCTACAATGAGCAGTTCTTC. It encodes CASSLWSGARYNEQFF.

This chain connects TRBV20-1 to TRBJ1-4; D is perhaps TRBD1 (6 bases). In germline, CDR1 is DFQATT, CDR2 SNEGSKA (reference sequence). V was shortened by 6 bases and J by 4 bases, with 15 bases between the two germline ends. The CDR3 has 14 residues. CDR3 protein: CSAPGDTNNEKLFF. CDR3 bases: TGCAGTGCCCCCGGGGACACGAATAATGAAAAACTGTTTTTT.

This clonotype was counted at least ten times. V gene TRBV21-1 combines with J gene TRBJ1-1; the D segment call TRBD1 is taken from the table without a DNA check. TRBV21-1 is flagged as a pseudogene. This CDR3 region has 14 residues. CDR3 coding DNA: TGTGCCAGCAGCACCCGGGACAGGGGAACTGAAGCTTTCTTT. Translated: CASSTRDRGTEAFF.

The chain links TRBV18 to TRBJ2-2, with 8 bases that match TRBD2. This CDR3 has 17 amino acids. In germline, CDR1 is KGHSH, CDR2 LQKENI. V dropped 0 bases and J dropped 0; count of bases not matched to a gene: 3. The DNA for the CDR3 is TGTGCCAGCTCACCACCGAGCGGGGGCGCGAACACCGGGGAGCTGTTTTTT. It encodes CASSPPSGGANTGELFF.

V is TRBV30 and J is TRBJ1-1; 7 bases match TRBD1. The length of the CDR3 is 13 residues. Germline V lookup: CDR1 GTSNPN, CDR2 SVGIG (reference sequence). Losses at the gene ends were 3 bases for V and 5 bases for J; bases not matched to a gene: 6. The CDR3 region has the DNA TGTGCCTGGAGGGACCAGGGGGAAACTGAAGCTTTCTTT. Its protein product is CAWRDQGETEAFF.

This clonotype was seen many times. The chain joins TRBV18 to TRBJ1-1; D remains ambiguous. The CDR3 contains 13 residues. V gave up 3 bases and J gave up 4 bases, with 9 bases separating them. Per germline, CDR1 KGHSH and CDR2 LQKENI. The CDR3 reads CASSPTLSTEAFF. For the CDR3, the DNA is TGTGCCAGCTCACCGACTTTGTCCACTGAAGCTTTCTTT.

As concerns this clonotype: This may be a read error, as it is one base from a much larger clone. The V and J genes are TRBV5-1 and TRBJ1-2, with 9 bases identical to TRBD1. There are 15 residues in the CDR3. Losses at the gene ends were 1 base for V and 4 bases for J; bases not matched to a gene: 5. Per germline, CDR1 SGHRS and CDR2 YFSETQ. CDR3 sequence: CASSLWTGDTYGYTF. CDR3 nucleotides: TGCGCCAGCAGCTTGTGGACAGGGGATACCTATGGCTACACCTTC.